What follows are 5 T cell receptor beta chains derived from one specimen sequenced in a study of cytomegalovirus exposure and HLA in healthy donors. The PCR contained 60 Vbeta and 13 Jbeta primers. Profiling relied on immunoSEQ multiplex PCR, and the TCRdb table lists in-frame clones only, not all of them. The sample has approximately 170,000 clones; more than 65% are singletons. The sample comprised PBMCs. Source of these receptors: a male donor in good health and CMV-seronegative.

The chain is built from TRBV5-4 and TRBJ2-3, with 12 bases identical to TRBD2. The trim removed 4 bases at V and 6 bases at J, leaving 6 bases unmatched. Looked up from germline, CDR1 is SGHNT and CDR2 is YYREEE (reference sequence). This CDR3 comprises 15 residues. The CDR3 DNA follows: TGTGCCAGCAGCCGGACTAGCGGGGAACGGGATACGCAGTATTTT. Protein sequence: CASSRTSGERDTQYF.

The J gene is TRBJ1-4, the V gene TRBV5-1; 7 positions match TRBD1. Germline V gene sequence: CDR1 SGHRS, CDR2 YFSETQ. V was pared by 5 bases and J by 0 bases, with 4 bases of the junction left unmatched. The CDR3 has 15 amino acids. The CDR3 bases are TGCGCCAGCAGATCAACAGGGGCAACTAATGAAAAACTGTTTTTT. This translates into CASRSTGATNEKLFF.

The chain is built from TRBV5-1 and TRBJ1-1; TRBD1 matches 7 bases. This CDR3 is 14 amino acids long. V shed 0 bases, J shed 1 base, and the junction held 0 bases outside the gene matches. Looked up from germline, CDR1 is SGHRS and CDR2 is YFSETQ. This chain's CDR3 is CASSLDRGNTEAFF. The DNA of the CDR3 is TGCGCCAGCAGCTTGGACAGGGGGAACACTGAAGCTTTCTTT.

The rearrangement uses TRBV4-2 and TRBJ2-1, with a tentative D call TRBD2 (6 bases). In germline, CDR1 is LGHNA, CDR2 YNFKEQ. CDR3 length equals 14 residues. V was clipped by 3 bases and J by 4 bases, with 10 bases between them. CDR3 in DNA: TGTGCCAGCAGCCATGGGACTTCGTACAATGAGCAGTTCTTC. This translates into CASSHGTSYNEQFF.

V usage is TRBV11-2 and J usage is TRBJ2-5; TRBD2 matches at 8 bases. Germline V gives CDR1 SGHAT, CDR2 FQNNGV. The CDR3 contains 16 residues. J gave up 4 bases and V 3 bases, and 10 bases lay outside the gene matches. The CDR3 sequence: CASSLESGSGRETQYF. In nucleotides, the CDR3 is TGTGCCAGCAGCTTGGAAAGCGGGAGTGGGAGAGAGACCCAGTACTTC.